Each of the 21 T cell receptor beta chains below was sequenced from the same sample in a study of CD8+ T cells in alopecia areata. Reverse transcription of extracted RNA yielded cDNA, which provided the sequencing template. The protocol was immunoSEQ multiplex PCR, while the TCRdb copy is restricted to in-frame clones and leaves out a portion. The table lists 100,000 to 150,000 clones, about 49% of them singletons, with 18% in the top ten. The specimen comprised CD8+ T cells sorted from blood, sampled at week 0. Every receptor here comes from a human donor with alopecia areata.

The gene calls are TRBV30 and TRBJ1-5, with D perhaps TRBD1 (5 bases). The V and J ends lost 0 bases and 2 bases respectively, with 11 bases between them. Germline V gene lookup returns CDR1 GTSNPN and CDR2 SVGIG (reference sequence). The CDR3 is 15 residues long. CDR3: CAWSVKQVGNQPQHF. CDR3 nucleotides: TGTGCCTGGAGTGTAAAACAGGTGGGCAATCAGCCCCAGCATTTT.

This clone was counted a few times. The rearrangement uses TRBV9 and TRBJ1-1; 9 bases map to TRBD1. Trimming removed 4 bases from V and 4 bases from J; junction bases left unmatched: 14. CDR3 length: 17 residues. In germline, CDR1 is SGDLS, CDR2 YYNGEE. The DNA of the CDR3 is TGTGCCAGCAGCTCACGTCCTACCGGGACAGGGCTCACTGAAGCTTTCTTT. This translates into CASSSRPTGTGLTEAFF.

The chain uses TRBV29-1 and TRBJ1-2; D is unresolved. Germline V gives CDR1 SQVTM, CDR2 ANQGSEA. This CDR3 has 10 amino acids. The ends were cut back, 0 bases at V and 6 bases at J, with 2 bases in the middle. This chain's CDR3 is CSVEENGYTF. CDR3 bases: TGCAGCGTTGAAGAGAATGGCTACACCTTC.

The chain combines TRBV11-3 with TRBJ2-1, with 7 bases identical to TRBD1. Trimming removed 5 bases from V and 0 bases from J; junction bases left unmatched: 7. CDR1 is SGHNT, CDR2 YENEEA, per germline. The CDR3 is 16 residues long. The CDR3 loop reads CASSPTGASSYNEQFF. As DNA, the CDR3 is TGTGCCAGCAGCCCTACAGGGGCTAGCTCCTACAATGAGCAGTTCTTC. The whole variable domain, filled in from reference TRBV11-3 and TRBJ2-1, reads EAGVVQSPRYKIIEKKQPVAFWCNPISGHNTLYWYLQNLGQGPELLIRYENEEAVDDSQLPKDRFSAERLKGVDSTLKIQPAELGDSAVYLCASSPTGASSYNEQFFGPGTRLTVL.

The CDR3 coding sequence is TGTGCCAGCAGTTTATCGCGAGGGGTCGGGGCCAACGTCCTGACTTTC. Translation: CASSLSRGVGANVLTF. This chain joins TRBV27 and TRBJ2-6; D is perhaps TRBD1 or TRBD2 (5 bases each). Germline loops: CDR1 MNHEY, CDR2 SMNVEV (reference sequence). The CDR3 loop spans 16 amino acids. V was clipped by 0 bases and J by 4 bases, with 10 bases between them. Using reference TRBV27 and TRBJ2-6 for the parts outside the CDR3, the full variable domain is EAQVTQNPRYLITVTGKKLTVTCSQNMNHEYMSWYRQDPGLGLRQIYYSMNVEVTDKGDVPEGYKVSRKEKRNFPLILESPSPNQTSLYFCASSLSRGVGANVLTFGAGSRLTVL.

This chain connects TRBV7-2 to TRBJ1-5, with D perhaps matching TRBD1 (5 bases). Germline V CDR1 and CDR2: SGHTA, FQGNSA. CDR3 length equals 15 residues. Trimming left V 5 bases short and J 1 base short, with 12 bases between. The CDR3 sequence is CASSRLWGSNQPQHF. CDR3 in DNA: TGTGCCAGCAGCCGCCTATGGGGGAGCAATCAGCCCCAGCATTTT. The variable domain in full, completed from reference TRBV7-2 and TRBJ1-5, reads GAGVSQSPSNKVTEKGKDVELRCDPISGHTALYWYRQSLGQGLEFLIYFQGNSAPDKSGLPSDRFSAERTGGSVSTLTIQRTQQEDSAVYLCASSRLWGSNQPQHFGDGTRLSIL.

The rearrangement links TRBV27 to TRBJ2-3; D is undetermined. This CDR3 is 15 amino acids long. The germline V and J ends were trimmed by 5 bases and 5 bases, with 17 bases remaining between them. Per germline, CDR1 MNHEY and CDR2 SMNVEV (reference sequence). CDR3 sequence reads: CASSATARPQDTQYF. The DNA for the CDR3 is TGTGCCAGCAGTGCGACGGCCCGACCACAAGATACGCAGTATTTT.

This chain links TRBV5-6 with TRBJ1-5; no definite D call. Trimming removed 1 base from V and 3 bases from J, with 5 bases in between. CDR1 SGHDT and CDR2 YYEEEE come from the germline V gene. This CDR3 comprises 13 residues. The CDR3 sequence is CASSLQSNQPQHF. CDR3 DNA: TGTGCCAGCAGCTTGCAATCCAATCAGCCCCAGCATTTT.

V usage is TRBV5-1 and J usage is TRBJ1-6; D remains unclear. The CDR3 runs 13 residues. Trimming cost V 0 bases and J 4 bases, with 2 bases left between them. The germline CDR1 and CDR2 sequences are SGHRS and YFSETQ. For the CDR3, the DNA is TGCGCCAGCAGCTTGGATTATAATTCACCCCTCCACTTT. Protein sequence: CASSLDYNSPLHF. Supplemented by reference TRBV5-1 and TRBJ1-6, the full variable domain reads KAGVTQTPRYLIKTRGQQVTLSCSPISGHRSVSWYQQTPGQGLQFLFEYFSETQRNKGNFPGRFSGRQFSNSRSEMNVSTLELGDSALYLCASSLDYNSPLHFGNGTRLTVT.

The chain links TRBV5-6 to TRBJ1-2; tentatively, D is TRBD1 (5 bases). The CDR3 runs 13 residues. The V and J ends lost 4 bases and 0 bases respectively, with 7 bases between them. CDR1 and CDR2 from the germline V gene are SGHDT and YYEEEE. Written as DNA, the CDR3 is TGTGCCAGCAGCGCACAGGCTAACTATGGCTACACCTTC. It is translated as CASSAQANYGYTF.

The chain joins TRBV4-1 to TRBJ2-5; D gene ambiguous. The CDR3 has 14 amino acids. The V gene lost 0 bases and the J gene lost 5 bases, with 10 bases spanning the gap. CDR1 is MGHRA and CDR2 is YSYEKL in the germline V gene. CDR3 sequence: CASSQEAHAETQYF. CDR3 bases: TGCGCCAGCAGCCAAGAGGCACACGCGGAGACCCAGTACTTC.

The chain uses TRBV27 and TRBJ2-1; D is unresolved. Germline V gives CDR1 MNHEY, CDR2 SMNVEV (reference sequence). V was pared by 8 bases and J by 10 bases, with 18 bases between. The CDR3 sequence is 13 residues long. The CDR3 here is CASLPSGYREQFF. The DNA for the CDR3 is TGTGCCAGCTTACCCTCGGGTTACAGAGAGCAGTTCTTC.

This clone was found a few times. J is TRBJ2-5 and V is TRBV30; D uncertain. The CDR3 is 14 amino acids. Germline V gene lookup returns CDR1 GTSNPN and CDR2 SVGIG (reference sequence). V gave up 0 bases and J gave up 4 bases, with 12 bases separating them. The CDR3 DNA reads TGTGCCTGGAGTGTACGAGGTGGGCCAGAGACCCAGTACTTC. This gives the protein CAWSVRGGPETQYF.

This clone was counted a few times. The V and J genes are TRBV27 and TRBJ2-1; D unclear. Trimming took off 5 bases at V and 4 bases at J, with 6 bases between the two ends. This CDR3 contains 12 residues. Germline-derived CDR1 and CDR2 are MNHEY and SMNVEV (reference sequence). CDR3 coding DNA: TGTGCCAGCAGTCCCAATTACAATGAGCAGTTCTTC. Translation gives CASSPNYNEQFF.

The chain links TRBV11-2 to TRBJ1-5; D possibly corresponds to TRBD1 (6 bases). V dropped 3 bases and J dropped 0 bases, with 9 bases sitting between them. Germline assignment: CDR1 SGHAT and CDR2 FQNNGV. The CDR3 totals 15 residues. The CDR3 DNA reads as TGTGCCAGCAGCTTTTCAGGGGATAGCAATCAGCCCCAGCATTTT. Protein sequence: CASSFSGDSNQPQHF.

The CDR3 is CASSLSGEQFF. The CDR3 nucleotides are TGTGCCAGCAGTTTATCGGGTGAGCAGTTCTTC. The chain couples TRBV27 to TRBJ2-1; D gene uncertain. CDR3 length: 11 residues. Trimming left V 0 bases short and J 9 bases short, with 3 bases between. Germline V lookup: CDR1 MNHEY, CDR2 SMNVEV (reference sequence).

The rearrangement uses TRBV2 and TRBJ2-6; 7 bases map to TRBD2. The CDR3 has 18 amino acids. V dropped 4 bases and J dropped 0; count of bases not matched to a gene: 9. Germline V gene sequence: CDR1 SNHLY, CDR2 FYNNEI. In DNA form, the CDR3 reads TGTGCCAGCAGTGTATCCCCCGGGGGGAGCTCTGGGGCCAACGTCCTGACTTTC. It specifies CASSVSPGGSSGANVLTF.

The V call is TRBV29-1, the J call TRBJ2-5; 7 nucleotides match TRBD1. CDR1 and CDR2 (germline): SQVTM, ANQGSEA. CDR3 length equals 16 residues. V dropped 2 bases and J dropped 2; count of bases not matched to a gene: 11. CDR3 coding DNA: TGCAGCGTTGAACGGTCCTCTGGACAGGTACAAGAGACCCAGTACTTC. It is translated as CSVERSSGQVQETQYF.

Details on this clone: One base away lies a much larger clone, so this may be a sequencing read error. The rearrangement links TRBV13 to TRBJ2-7; TRBD1 matches at 7 bases. V lost 5 bases, J lost 3 bases, and 1 base stayed unmatched. This CDR3 has 12 amino acids. CDR1 and CDR2 from the germline V gene are PRHDT and FYEKMQ (reference sequence). CDR3 region: CASSGDSYEQYF. In nucleotides, the CDR3 is TGTGCCAGCAGCGGGGACAGCTACGAGCAGTACTTC.

The chain uses TRBV30 and TRBJ1-5; D gene ambiguous. Trimming left V 0 bases short and J 1 base short, with 7 bases between. Germline CDR1 is GTSNPN and CDR2 is SVGIG (reference sequence). The CDR3 extends over 14 amino acids. The CDR3 sequence: CAWSVTLSNQPQHF. The CDR3 DNA reads as TGTGCCTGGAGTGTGACTCTGAGCAATCAGCCCCAGCATTTT.

The chain uses TRBV30 and TRBJ1-5, with D possibly matching TRBD1 (6 bases). V was trimmed by 2 bases and J by 4 bases, leaving 6 bases between them. CDR1 and CDR2 (germline): GTSNPN, SVGIG (reference sequence). The CDR3 covers 12 residues. CDR3 coding DNA: TGTGCCTGGAGTACAGGGAATCAGCCCCAGCATTTT. Its protein is CAWSTGNQPQHF.